The 2 T cell receptor beta chains presented below share a single source sample, sequenced in a study of vaccination and CD4 T cells after COVID-19. Treatment reported: 10-day PBMC culture with coronavirus spike peptide pools or control peptides (ViraFEST assay). An Oncomine TCR Beta short-read assay was used to sequence the DNA from cultured CD4+ T cells. In TCRdb, the PCR reads were re-called with MiXCR into one record per CDR3 protein. The sample carries about 14,000 distinct CDR3 sequences, more than 35% recorded once. These receptors' antigens are unknown. Source: CD4+ T cells from blood, cultured in vitro, taken after SARS-CoV-2 vaccination. The receptors shown here come from a human donor who had recovered from COVID-19.

The gene calls are TRBV7-3 and TRBJ2-7, with 9 positions matching TRBD1. This CDR3 comprises 13 residues. The germline V gene encodes CDR1 SGHTA and CDR2 FQGTGA. Unmatched junction bases numbered 2, after V lost 2 bases and J lost 6 bases. The CDR3 sequence is CASSLLTGGEQYF. The CDR3 DNA reads TGTGCCAGCAGCTTATTGACAGGGGGCGAGCAGTACTTC.

In its sample, this clonotype was seen a few times. The chain has TRBV7-2 and TRBJ1-2; D is ambiguous. Germline V gene sequence: CDR1 SGHTA, CDR2 FQGNSA. This CDR3 spans 13 amino acids. The ends were cut back, 4 bases at V and 5 bases at J, with 11 bases in the middle. The CDR3 DNA is TGTGCCAGCAGCTGGCCGGGTCCTTATGGCTACACCTTC. Amino acid sequence: CASSWPGPYGYTF.